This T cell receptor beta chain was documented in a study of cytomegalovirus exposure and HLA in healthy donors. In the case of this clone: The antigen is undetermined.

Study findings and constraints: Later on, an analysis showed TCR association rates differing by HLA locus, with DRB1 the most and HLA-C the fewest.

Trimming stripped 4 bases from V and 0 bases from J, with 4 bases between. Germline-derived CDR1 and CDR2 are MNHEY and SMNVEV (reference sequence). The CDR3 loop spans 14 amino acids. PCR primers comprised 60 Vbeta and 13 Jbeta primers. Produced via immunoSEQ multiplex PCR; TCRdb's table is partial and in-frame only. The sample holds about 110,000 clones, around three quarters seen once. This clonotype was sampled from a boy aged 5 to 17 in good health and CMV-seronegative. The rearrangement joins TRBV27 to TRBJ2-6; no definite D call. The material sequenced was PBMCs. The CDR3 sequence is CASSSYSGANVLTF. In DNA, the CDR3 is TGTGCCAGCAGTTCCTACTCTGGGGCCAACGTCCTGACTTTC.